These 19 T cell receptor beta chains were sequenced from one sample in a study of somatic mutations in cytotoxic T cells in rheumatoid arthritis. The table came from immunoSEQ multiplex PCR; TCRdb's copy has only in-frame clones and leaves some out. The table has roughly 13,000 clones, roughly 79% seen once. Material: CD8+ T cells sorted from blood. These receptors all stem from an adult with rheumatoid arthritis.

This clone has a single count. The rearrangement joins TRBV7-8 to TRBJ2-1, with D possibly TRBD2 on 6 matching bases. CDR3 size: 14 residues. Germline V gene sequence: CDR1 SGHVS, CDR2 FQNEAQ. V was trimmed by 2 bases and J by 2 bases, leaving 7 bases between them. CDR3 in amino acids: CASSLRGTYNEQFF. CDR3 nucleotide sequence: TGTGCCAGCAGCTTACGGGGGACCTACAATGAGCAGTTCTTC.

This clone was seen once. The V and J genes are TRBV19 and TRBJ2-2; no firm D call. The ends were cut back, 9 bases at V and 6 bases at J, with 20 bases in the middle. Germline CDR1 and CDR2: LNHDA and SQIVND (reference sequence). The CDR3 covers 15 residues. This CDR3 is CASYSVFLDAGELFF. The CDR3 DNA sequence: TGTGCCAGCTATAGTGTTTTTTTGGACGCCGGGGAGCTGTTTTTT.

The chain combines TRBV11-3 with TRBJ2-7; either TRBD1 or TRBD2 may supply D (5 bases each). V was shortened by 1 base and J by 6 bases, with 10 bases between the two germline ends. The CDR3 loop spans 13 amino acids. The germline CDR1 and CDR2 sequences are SGHNT and YENEEA. The CDR3 protein is CASSLVIGGEQYF. The DNA of the CDR3 is TGTGCCAGCAGCTTAGTGATTGGGGGCGAGCAGTACTTC.

The V and J genes are TRBV9 and TRBJ1-2; 7 positions agree with TRBD1. The CDR3 consists of 16 residues. With V trimmed by 1 base and J by 6 bases, 12 bases remained unmatched. Germline lookup yields CDR1 SGDLS and CDR2 YYNGEE. For the CDR3, the DNA is TGTGCCAGCAGCGTAAGTTCAGGTCCGGACAGGAATGGCTACACCTTC. Amino acids: CASSVSSGPDRNGYTF.

Points on this clone: An end of the junction differs from the germline gene, which may be a read error. CDR3 residues: CASSYGYGTDAQYF. CDR3 nucleotide sequence: TGTGCCAGCAGTTACGGGTACGGTACAGATGCGCAGTATTTT. The rearrangement links TRBV6-5 to TRBJ2-3; no clear D. The CDR3 totals 14 residues. CDR1 is MNHEY and CDR2 is SVGAGI in the germline V gene.

This clone has just a few counts. The gene calls are TRBV9 and TRBJ2-7; perhaps TRBD1 as D (8 bases). Germline V gene data show CDR1 as SGDLS and CDR2 as YYNGEE. Trimming left V 4 bases short and J 2 bases short, with 13 bases between. CDR3 length: 14 residues. CDR3 protein: CASSQGAGAYEQYF. The CDR3 DNA is TGTGCCAGCAGCCAGGGGGCGGGAGCCTACGAGCAGTACTTC.

The chain employs TRBV7-8 and TRBJ1-2; D unresolved. V lost 5 bases and J lost 0, with 13 bases in between. The CDR3 runs 15 residues. Germline CDR1 is SGHVS and CDR2 is FQNEAQ. This CDR3 is CASSTGPRANYGYTF. Written as DNA, the CDR3 is TGTGCCAGCAGCACCGGACCGAGAGCTAACTATGGCTACACCTTC.

The CDR3 sequence is CSVQGTEAFF. In DNA, the CDR3 is TGCAGCGTACAGGGTACTGAAGCTTTCTTT. The chain recombines TRBV29-1 with TRBJ1-1, with D perhaps matching TRBD1 (6 bases). In germline, CDR1 is SQVTM, CDR2 ANQGSEA. V dropped 6 bases and J dropped 5 bases, with 7 bases sitting between them. The CDR3 runs 10 residues.

This rearrangement joins TRBV10-3 to TRBJ1-2, with a weak D call TRBD1 (5 bases). V was trimmed by 4 bases and J by 4 bases, leaving 13 bases between them. The CDR3 is 14 residues long. CDR1 ENHRY and CDR2 SYGVKD come from the germline V gene. The CDR3 DNA reads TGTGCCATCAGTGTATCAGGGCCCGCCTATGGCTACACCTTC. This sequence encodes CAISVSGPAYGYTF.

The chain recombines TRBV4-1 with TRBJ1-1; D uncertain. This CDR3 region has 13 residues. Deletions cut 0 bases from V and 1 base from J, with 3 bases between. The germline V gene has CDR1 MGHRA and CDR2 YSYEKL. In nucleotides, the CDR3 is TGCGCCAGCAGCCAAGACCGGAACACTGAAGCTTTCTTT. It is translated as CASSQDRNTEAFF.

J is TRBJ2-3 and V is TRBV28; TRBD2 agrees at 9 bases. This CDR3 comprises 19 residues. Germline trimming cut 8 bases from V and 9 bases from J; bases unmatched to any gene: 27. Germline-derived CDR1 and CDR2 are MDHEN and SYDVKM. The CDR3 reads CASHKGWGQTSGGARTQYF. The CDR3 nucleotides read TGTGCCAGCCATAAGGGGTGGGGACAGACTAGCGGCGGGGCCAGGACGCAGTATTTT.

The chain couples TRBV6-5 to TRBJ2-7; possibly TRBD1 for D (5 bases). Germline CDR1 and CDR2: MNHEY and SVGAGI. The CDR3 length is 14 residues. The V end lost 2 bases, the J end lost 3 bases, and 11 bases lay between the germline ends. This CDR3 reads CASSYQGTFYEQYF. CDR3 DNA sequence: TGTGCCAGCAGTTACCAGGGCACCTTCTACGAGCAGTACTTC.

Points on this clone: One end of the junction varies from germline; a read error may be responsible. The rearrangement joins TRBV10-3 to TRBJ1-2; D remains unclear. This CDR3 comprises 11 residues. Germline V CDR1 and CDR2: ENHRY, SYGVKD. The CDR3 DNA reads as TGTGCCATCAGTGAGCGCGATGGGTCCTACTTC. It yields the protein CAISERDGSYF.

This clone was seen more than once but under ten times. The CDR3 protein is CASSPGQVNQPQHF. The CDR3 coding sequence is TGTGCCAGCAGTCCAGGACAGGTCAATCAGCCCCAGCATTTT. This chain uses TRBV27 with TRBJ1-5; 7 nucleotides agree with TRBD1. The V gene end was trimmed by 5 bases and the J gene end by 3 bases; junction bases not matched to a gene: 4. Germline V CDR1 and CDR2: MNHEY, SMNVEV (reference sequence). The CDR3 covers 14 residues.

This clone has just a few counts. The V gene is TRBV2, the J gene TRBJ1-2; 7 nucleotides align to TRBD1. The V gene end was trimmed by 0 bases and the J gene end by 8 bases; junction bases not matched to a gene: 6. Germline V gene data show CDR1 as SNHLY and CDR2 as FYNNEI. The CDR3 covers 14 residues. The CDR3 bases are TGTGCCAGCAGTGAAGCAGGGGGCAGTAGCGGCTACACCTTC. The encoded protein is CASSEAGGSSGYTF. The full variable domain, rest sourced from reference TRBV2 and TRBJ1-2, is EPEVTQTPSHQVTQMGQEVILRCVPISNHLYFYWYRQILGQKVEFLVSFYNNEISEKSEIFDDQFSVERPDGSNFTLKIRSTKLEDSAMYFCASSEAGGSSGYTFGSGTRLTVV.

The V gene is TRBV5-5, the J gene TRBJ1-2, with 8 bases that match TRBD1. Per germline, CDR1 SGHKS and CDR2 YYEKEE (reference sequence). CDR3 length: 16 amino acids. J was trimmed by 3 bases and V by 5 bases; bases with no gene match: 12. The CDR3 DNA is TGTGCCAGCAGGCAGGATCCGGGACAGGCATACTATGGCTACACCTTC. Its translation is CASRQDPGQAYYGYTF.

J is TRBJ2-1 and V is TRBV4-1, with D maybe TRBD1 (7 bases). CDR3 length: 19 amino acids. From germline, CDR1 is MGHRA and CDR2 YSYEKL. Trimming removed 4 bases at V and 4 bases at J, with 26 bases between. In nucleotides, the CDR3 is TGCGCCAGCAGCCGCCCACAGGGGAGTAGCGGTCCATCTTACAATGAGCAGTTCTTC. Encoded protein: CASSRPQGSSGPSYNEQFF.

This rearrangement joins TRBV2 to TRBJ2-6, with 10 nucleotides matching TRBD2. The CDR3 runs to 17 residues. J gave up 3 bases and V 3 bases, and 5 bases lay outside the gene matches. The germline gives CDR1 SNHLY, CDR2 FYNNEI. The CDR3 loop is CASSESGGAVGANVLTF. The CDR3 DNA follows: TGTGCCAGCAGTGAGAGCGGGGGGGCTGTTGGGGCCAACGTCCTGACTTTC.

The CDR3 DNA is TGTGCCAGCAGCTTGCCCGGGACTAGCGGGATCGGGGGCACAGATACGCAGTATTTT. Protein: CASSLPGTSGIGGTDTQYF. This rearrangement joins TRBV7-9 to TRBJ2-3, with 13 bases lining up with TRBD2. Germline trimming cut 3 bases from V and 1 base from J; bases unmatched to any gene: 10. CDR1 is SEHNR, CDR2 FQNEAQ, per germline (reference sequence). This CDR3 spans 19 amino acids. Together with reference TRBV7-9 and TRBJ2-3, the CDR3 gives the full variable domain: DTGVSQNPRHKITKRGQNVTFRCDPISEHNRLYWYRQTLGQGPEFLTYFQNEAQLEKSRLLSDRFSAERPKGSFSTLEIQRTEQGDSAMYLCASSLPGTSGIGGTDTQYFGPGTRLTVL.